This is a list of T cell receptor beta chains from one sample in a study of CD8 T cells in Susac syndrome. TCRdb re-analysed the immunoSEQ multiplex PCR reads in MiXCR, keeping a single row per CDR3 protein. Of 65,000 to 95,000 distinct CDR3 sequences in the sample, approximately 95% were seen once. Sequencing was done on a sample of CD8+ T cells from PBMCs. The receptors shown here come from a human donor with Susac syndrome. Each CDR3 is given with its conserved first and last residue. D genes are given only for firm matches. Size values are once, few and many counts, or a class for expanded clones, and some rows have none.

clone_size j_call v_call d_call cdr3_aa cdr3_nt
few TRBJ1-1 TRBV6-5 - CASINGAEAFF TGTGCCAGCATCAACGGGGCTGAAGCTTTCTTT
- TRBJ2-7 TRBV2 TRBD2 CASSGFREEDEQYF TGTGCCAGCAGTGGTTTTCGGGAGGAGGACGAGCAGTACTTC
- TRBJ2-7 TRBV29-1 - CSVEGDSYEQYF TGCAGCGTTGAGGGAGACAGCTACGAGCAGTACTTC
- TRBJ2-7 TRBV7-2 - CASSLGGSRAYEQYF TGTGCCAGCAGCTTAGGAGGGTCCCGGGCCTACGAGCAGTACTTC
- TRBJ2-7 TRBV7-2 TRBD2 CASSTGGGSYEQYF TGTGCCAGCAGCACTGGGGGGGGATCCTACGAGCAGTACTTC
- TRBJ2-7 TRBV13 - CASSYNGGEQYF TGTGCCAGCAGCTACAACGGCGGCGAGCAGTACTTC
once TRBJ2-4 TRBV15 - CATSRGAGSFGNIQYF TGTGCCACCAGCAGAGGGGCAGGGAGTTTTGGAAACATTCAGTACTTC
- TRBJ2-5 TRBV24-1 - CATSDLADNQETQYF TGTGCCACCAGTGATTTGGCGGATAACCAAGAGACCCAGTACTTC
- TRBJ2-1 TRBV5-6 - CASSLGTHNEQFF TGTGCCAGCAGCTTGGGGACACACAATGAGCAGTTCTTC
once TRBJ1-4 TRBV13 - CASSTRTVWGEKLFF TGTGCCAGCAGCACCCGGACAGTATGGGGTGAAAAACTGTTTTTT
- TRBJ2-7 TRBV4-3 TRBD1 CASSQDPTGISSYEQYF TGCGCCAGCAGCCAAGATCCGACAGGGATTAGCTCCTACGAGCAGTACTTC
- TRBJ2-3 TRBV24-1 - CASRLVPGTDTQYF TGTGCCTCCCGACTAGTGCCAGGCACAGATACGCAGTATTTT
- TRBJ2-1 TRBV20-1 TRBD2 CSALGLAGDFGEQFF TGCAGTGCTCTCGGACTAGCGGGAGATTTCGGTGAGCAGTTCTTC
- TRBJ2-1 TRBV19 - CASSIDGGGGNEQFF TGTGCCAGTAGTATAGACGGGGGAGGGGGCAATGAGCAGTTCTTC
- TRBJ2-3 TRBV27 - CASSSPLDTQYF TGTGCCAGCAGTTCCCCCTTGGATACGCAGTATTTT
- TRBJ2-1 TRBV7-6 TRBD2 CASSSAGGYIDEQFF TGTGCCAGCAGCTCAGCGGGAGGGTACATAGATGAGCAGTTCTTC
once TRBJ2-5 TRBV3-1 - CASSQETPPRRQYF TGTGCCAGCAGCCAAGAGACCCCCCCTCGTCGCCAGTACTTC
once TRBJ1-1 TRBV6-4 - CASSAGPGSEAFF TGTGCCAGCAGTGCAGGGCCGGGTTCTGAAGCTTTCTTT
- TRBJ1-1 TRBV4-3 - CASSFAGENTEAFF TGCGCCAGCAGCTTTGCCGGGGAGAACACTGAAGCTTTCTTT
- TRBJ1-1 TRBV7-8 - CASSSGPIMNTEAFF TGTGCCAGCAGCTCAGGACCGATCATGAACACTGAAGCTTTCTTT
few TRBJ1-1 TRBV12-3/TRBV12-4 - CASSTTGSYLFLNTEAFF TGTGCCAGCAGTACCACAGGTTCATACTTGTTTTTGAACACTGAAGCTTTCTTT
once TRBJ2-5 TRBV29-1 TRBD2 CSAPEASATSGGETQYF TGCAGCGCTCCCGAAGCGTCCGCGACTAGCGGTGGGGAGACCCAGTACTTC
once TRBJ1-1 TRBV29-1 - CSVLPAGEMNTEAFF TGCAGCGTTTTGCCCGCGGGGGAAATGAACACTGAAGCTTTCTTT
- TRBJ1-1 TRBV7-9 - CASTQGGYTEAFF TGTGCCAGCACCCAGGGAGGTTACACTGAAGCTTTCTTT
- TRBJ1-5 TRBV27 - CASSARQQADSNQPQHF TGTGCCAGCAGCGCCCGTCAACAGGCGGATAGCAATCAGCCCCAGCATTTT
- TRBJ2-5 TRBV7-8 TRBD2 CASSLEGGRPQETQYF TGTGCCAGCAGCTTAGAGGGCGGGAGGCCTCAAGAGACCCAGTACTTC
once TRBJ1-1 TRBV19 TRBD1 CASSRQGAYTEAFF TGTGCCAGTAGCCGACAGGGGGCATACACTGAAGCTTTCTTT
- TRBJ2-5 TRBV12-3/TRBV12-4 TRBD2 CASSSPAGTSVIGAQYF TGTGCCAGCAGTTCTCCAGCTGGGACTAGCGTTATAGGGGCCCAGTACTTC
- TRBJ2-4 TRBV28 - CASWPRGPRTIQYF TGTGCCAGCTGGCCACGGGGACCTAGGACCATTCAGTACTTC
once TRBJ2-6 TRBV5-6 - CASSPPRQRLSSGANVLTF TGTGCCAGCAGCCCCCCGAGGCAGAGACTAAGCTCTGGGGCCAACGTCCTGACTTTC
- TRBJ2-5 TRBV6-1 - CASSLESGVGGETQYF TGTGCCAGCAGCCTGGAAAGCGGGGTAGGGGGGGAGACCCAGTACTTC